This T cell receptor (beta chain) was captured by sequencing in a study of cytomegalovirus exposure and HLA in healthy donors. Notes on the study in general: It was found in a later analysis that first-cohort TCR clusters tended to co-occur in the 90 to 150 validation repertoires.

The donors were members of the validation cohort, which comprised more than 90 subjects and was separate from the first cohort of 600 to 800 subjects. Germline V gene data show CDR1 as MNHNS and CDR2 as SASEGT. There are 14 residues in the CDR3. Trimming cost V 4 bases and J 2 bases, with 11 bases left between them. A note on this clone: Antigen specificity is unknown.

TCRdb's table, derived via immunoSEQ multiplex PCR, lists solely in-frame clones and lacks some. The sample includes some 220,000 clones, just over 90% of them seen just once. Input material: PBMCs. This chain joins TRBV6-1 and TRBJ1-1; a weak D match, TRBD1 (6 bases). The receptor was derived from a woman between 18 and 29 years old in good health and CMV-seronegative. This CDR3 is CASSGTASNTEAFF. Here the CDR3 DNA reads TGTGCCAGCAGTGGGACAGCCTCCAACACTGAAGCTTTCTTT.